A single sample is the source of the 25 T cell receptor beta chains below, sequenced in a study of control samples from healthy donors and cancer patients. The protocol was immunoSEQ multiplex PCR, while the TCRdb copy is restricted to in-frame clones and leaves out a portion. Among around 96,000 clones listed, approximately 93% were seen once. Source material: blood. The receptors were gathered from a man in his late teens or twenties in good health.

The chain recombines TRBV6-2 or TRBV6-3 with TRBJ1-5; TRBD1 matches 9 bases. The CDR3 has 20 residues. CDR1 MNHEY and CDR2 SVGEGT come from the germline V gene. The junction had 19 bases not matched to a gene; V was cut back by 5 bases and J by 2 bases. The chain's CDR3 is CASSVPRTGVGLVGNQPQHF. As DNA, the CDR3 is TGTGCCAGCAGTGTCCCCAGGACAGGGGTAGGGTTAGTGGGCAATCAGCCCCAGCATTTT.

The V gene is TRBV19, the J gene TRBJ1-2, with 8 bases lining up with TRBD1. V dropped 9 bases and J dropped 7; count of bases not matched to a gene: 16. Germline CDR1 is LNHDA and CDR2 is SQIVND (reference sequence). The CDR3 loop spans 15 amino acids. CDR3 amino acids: CASRDRPAGASGYTF. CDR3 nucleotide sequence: TGTGCCAGCCGGGACAGGCCCGCCGGGGCCTCTGGCTACACCTTC. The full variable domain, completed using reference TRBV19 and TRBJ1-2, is DGGITQSPKYLFRKEGQNVTLSCEQNLNHDAMYWYRQDPGQGLRLIYYSQIVNDFQKGDIAEGYSVSREKKESFPLTVTSAQKNPTAFYLCASRDRPAGASGYTFGSGTRLTVV.

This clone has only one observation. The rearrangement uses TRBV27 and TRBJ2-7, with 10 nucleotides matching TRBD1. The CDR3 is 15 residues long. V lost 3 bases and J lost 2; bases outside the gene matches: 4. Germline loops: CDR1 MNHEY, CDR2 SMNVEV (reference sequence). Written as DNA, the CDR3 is TGTGCCAGCAGTTTGTCCGGGACAGGGGCCTACGAGCAGTACTTC. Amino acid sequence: CASSLSGTGAYEQYF.

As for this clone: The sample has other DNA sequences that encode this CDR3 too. The CDR3 here is CASSSGGGNTEAFF. Here the CDR3 DNA reads TGCGCCAGCAGCTCCGGGGGAGGGAACACTGAAGCTTTCTTT. The J gene is TRBJ1-1, the V gene TRBV5-1; D perhaps matches TRBD1 (5 bases). The germline gives CDR1 SGHRS, CDR2 YFSETQ. Trimming cost V 3 bases and J 1 base, with 10 bases left between them. The CDR3 spans 14 residues.

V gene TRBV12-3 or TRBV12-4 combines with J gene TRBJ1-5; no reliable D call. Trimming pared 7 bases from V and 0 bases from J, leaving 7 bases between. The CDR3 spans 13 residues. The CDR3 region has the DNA TGTGCCAGCAATGGGTATAGCAATCAGCCCCAGCATTTT. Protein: CASNGYSNQPQHF.

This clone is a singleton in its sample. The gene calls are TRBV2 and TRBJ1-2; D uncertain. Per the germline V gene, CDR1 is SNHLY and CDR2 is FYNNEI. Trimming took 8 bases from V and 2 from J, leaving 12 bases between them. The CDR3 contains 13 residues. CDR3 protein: CASSLRTNYGYTF. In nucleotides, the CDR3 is TGTGCCAGCTCCCTCCGGACCAACTATGGCTACACCTTC.

CDR3 coding DNA: TGTGCCAGCTCCCCTCCGGACACTGAAGCTTTCTTT. It yields the protein CASSPPDTEAFF. V and J are TRBV7-8 and TRBJ1-1; D is ambiguous. CDR1 SGHVS and CDR2 FQNEAQ come from the germline V gene. The V end lost 8 bases, the J end lost 3 bases, and 10 bases lay between the germline ends. The CDR3 loop spans 12 amino acids.

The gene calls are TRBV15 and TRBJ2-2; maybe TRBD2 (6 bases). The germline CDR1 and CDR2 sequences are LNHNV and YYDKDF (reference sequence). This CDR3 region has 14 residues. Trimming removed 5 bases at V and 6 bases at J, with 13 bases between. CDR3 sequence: CATSPGDLAGELFF. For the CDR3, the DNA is TGTGCCACCAGCCCGGGGGATCTTGCCGGGGAGCTGTTTTTT.

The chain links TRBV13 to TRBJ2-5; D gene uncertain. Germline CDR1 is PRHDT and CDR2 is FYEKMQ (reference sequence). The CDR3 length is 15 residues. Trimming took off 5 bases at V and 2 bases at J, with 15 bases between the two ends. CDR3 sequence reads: CASSEKRSTQETQYF. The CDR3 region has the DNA TGTGCCAGCAGCGAAAAAAGATCGACACAAGAGACCCAGTACTTC. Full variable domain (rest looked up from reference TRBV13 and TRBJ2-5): AAGVIQSPRHLIKEKRETATLKCYPIPRHDTVYWYQQGPGQDPQFLISFYEKMQSDKGSIPDRFSAQQFSDYHSELNMSSLELGDSALYFCASSEKRSTQETQYFGPGTRLLVL.

Written as DNA, the CDR3 is TGTGCCAGCAGACTATACAATGAGCAGTTCTTC. This encodes CASRLYNEQFF. V gene TRBV7-9 combines with J gene TRBJ2-1; D call uncertain. Trimming took 6 bases from V and 4 from J, leaving 4 bases between them. Per the germline V gene, CDR1 is SEHNR and CDR2 is FQNEAQ (reference sequence). There are 11 residues in the CDR3.

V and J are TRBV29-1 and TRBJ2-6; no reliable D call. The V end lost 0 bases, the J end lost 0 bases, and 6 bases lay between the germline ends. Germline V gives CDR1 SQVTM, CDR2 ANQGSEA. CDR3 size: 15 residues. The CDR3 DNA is TGCAGCGTTGAAGAATTCGGCTCTGGGGCCAACGTCCTGACTTTC. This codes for CSVEEFGSGANVLTF.

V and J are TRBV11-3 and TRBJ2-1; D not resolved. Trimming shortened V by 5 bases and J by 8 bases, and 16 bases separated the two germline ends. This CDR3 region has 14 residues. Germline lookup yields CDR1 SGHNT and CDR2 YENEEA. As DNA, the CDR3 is TGTGCCAGCAGCGCCGGTCCCGCAGGCGATGAGCAGTTCTTC. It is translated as CASSAGPAGDEQFF.

The CDR3 DNA is TGTGCCAGTAGTATAGAGGGGGGTCGGATATATAGCAATCAGCCCCAGCATTTT. As protein: CASSIEGGRIYSNQPQHF. The J gene is TRBJ1-5, the V gene TRBV19; perhaps TRBD1 as D (5 bases). Trimming removed 0 bases at V and 0 bases at J, with 15 bases between. This CDR3 spans 18 amino acids. Germline loops: CDR1 LNHDA, CDR2 SQIVND (reference sequence).

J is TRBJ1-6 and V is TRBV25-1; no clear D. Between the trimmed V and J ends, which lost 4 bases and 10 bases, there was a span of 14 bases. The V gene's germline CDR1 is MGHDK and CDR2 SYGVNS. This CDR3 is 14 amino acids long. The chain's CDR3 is CASSVIQDRSPLHF. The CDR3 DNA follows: TGTGCCAGCAGTGTGATTCAGGATCGGTCACCCCTCCACTTT.

The CDR3 sequence is CASSQDGWVGTEAFF. Here the CDR3 DNA reads TGTGCCAGCAGCCAAGATGGCTGGGTAGGTACTGAAGCTTTCTTT. V gene TRBV14 combines with J gene TRBJ1-1; no firm D call. V dropped 0 bases and J dropped 5 bases, with 13 bases sitting between them. From germline, CDR1 is SGHDN and CDR2 FVKESK. The CDR3 runs 15 residues.

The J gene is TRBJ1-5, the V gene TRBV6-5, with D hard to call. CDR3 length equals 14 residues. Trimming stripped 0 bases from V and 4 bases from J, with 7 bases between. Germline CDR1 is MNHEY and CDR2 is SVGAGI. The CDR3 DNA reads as TGTGCCAGCAGTTACTCGAGTGGAAATCAGCCCCAGCATTTT. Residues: CASSYSSGNQPQHF.

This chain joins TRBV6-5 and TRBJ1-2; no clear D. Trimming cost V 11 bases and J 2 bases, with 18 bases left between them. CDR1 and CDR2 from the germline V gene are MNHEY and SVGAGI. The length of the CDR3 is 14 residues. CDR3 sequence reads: CAVTTAGGNYGYTF. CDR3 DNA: TGTGCCGTCACGACGGCGGGCGGAAACTATGGCTACACCTTC.

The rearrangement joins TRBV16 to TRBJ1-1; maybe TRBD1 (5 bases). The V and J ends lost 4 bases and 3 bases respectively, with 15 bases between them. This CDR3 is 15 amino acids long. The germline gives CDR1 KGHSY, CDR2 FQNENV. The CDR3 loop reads CASSRVGGGDTEAFF. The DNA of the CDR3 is TGTGCCAGCAGCCGGGTGGGGGGAGGTGACACTGAAGCTTTCTTT.

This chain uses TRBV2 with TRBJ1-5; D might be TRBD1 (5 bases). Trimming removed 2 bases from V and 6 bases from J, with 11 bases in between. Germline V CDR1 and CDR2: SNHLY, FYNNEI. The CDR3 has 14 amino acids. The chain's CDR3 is CASSERRQSQPQHF. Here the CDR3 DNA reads TGTGCCAGCAGTGAACGCCGACAGAGTCAGCCCCAGCATTTT.

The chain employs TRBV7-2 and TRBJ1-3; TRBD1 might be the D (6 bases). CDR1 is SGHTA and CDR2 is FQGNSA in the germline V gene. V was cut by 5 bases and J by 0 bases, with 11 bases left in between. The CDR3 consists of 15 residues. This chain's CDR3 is CASSPDRHSGNTIYF. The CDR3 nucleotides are TGTGCCAGCAGCCCCGACAGGCACTCTGGAAACACCATATATTTT. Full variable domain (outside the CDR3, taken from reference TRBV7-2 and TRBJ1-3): GAGVSQSPSNKVTEKGKDVELRCDPISGHTALYWYRQSLGQGLEFLIYFQGNSAPDKSGLPSDRFSAERTGGSVSTLTIQRTQQEDSAVYLCASSPDRHSGNTIYFGEGSWLTVV.

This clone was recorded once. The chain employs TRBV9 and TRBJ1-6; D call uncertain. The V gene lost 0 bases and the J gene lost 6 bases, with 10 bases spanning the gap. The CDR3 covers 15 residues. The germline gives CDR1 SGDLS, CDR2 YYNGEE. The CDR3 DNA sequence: TGTGCCAGCAGCGTAGAGAACAGAGCTAATTCACCCCTCCACTTT. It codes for CASSVENRANSPLHF.

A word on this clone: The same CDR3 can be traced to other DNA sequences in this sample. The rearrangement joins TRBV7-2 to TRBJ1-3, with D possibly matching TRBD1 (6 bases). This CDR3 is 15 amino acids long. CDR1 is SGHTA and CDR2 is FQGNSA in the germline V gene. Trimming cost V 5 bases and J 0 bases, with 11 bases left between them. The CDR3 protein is CASSRRGDSGNTIYF. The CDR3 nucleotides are TGTGCCAGCAGCCGCAGGGGAGACTCTGGAAACACCATATATTTT. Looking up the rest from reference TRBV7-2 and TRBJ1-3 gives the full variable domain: GAGVSQSPSNKVTEKGKDVELRCDPISGHTALYWYRQSLGQGLEFLIYFQGNSAPDKSGLPSDRFSAERTGGSVSTLTIQRTQQEDSAVYLCASSRRGDSGNTIYFGEGSWLTVV.

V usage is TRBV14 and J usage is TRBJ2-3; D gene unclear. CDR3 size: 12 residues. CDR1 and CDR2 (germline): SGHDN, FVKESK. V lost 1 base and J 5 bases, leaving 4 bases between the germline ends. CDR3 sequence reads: CASSQGGDTQYF. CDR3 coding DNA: TGTGCCAGCAGCCAAGGTGGAGATACGCAGTATTTT.

This CDR3 reads CASSLGLQLSGQSYGYTF. The CDR3 region has the DNA TGCGCCAGCAGCTTAGGGCTACAACTATCGGGGCAGAGCTATGGCTACACCTTC. The chain carries TRBV5-1 and TRBJ1-2; TRBD1 might be the D (5 bases). Germline V gene sequence: CDR1 SGHRS, CDR2 YFSETQ. The CDR3 extends over 18 amino acids. The V end was cut by 2 bases, the J end by 4 bases, with 24 bases between.

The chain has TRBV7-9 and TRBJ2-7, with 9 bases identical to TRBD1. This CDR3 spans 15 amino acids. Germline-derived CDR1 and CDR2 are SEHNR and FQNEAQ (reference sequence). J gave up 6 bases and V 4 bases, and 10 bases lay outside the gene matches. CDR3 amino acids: CASSSSGTGFIEQYF. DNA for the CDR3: TGTGCCAGCAGCTCGTCCGGGACAGGGTTTATCGAGCAGTACTTC.